This entry features one T cell receptor (beta chain) sequence. Antigen: not known. The data were taken from a study of CD8 T cells in ankylosing spondylitis. For TCR beta, libraries came from quantitative 5'-RACE with molecular barcodes. From the 5' RACE reads, TCRdb called clonotypes with MiXCR, one entry per CDR3 protein. There are hundreds of thousands of distinct CDR3 sequences in the sample; roughly 32% occur only once, and 3.5% to 4.5% lies in the top ten. The germline V and J ends were trimmed by 4 bases and 8 bases, with 9 bases remaining between them. Germline V gene lookup returns CDR1 DFQATT and CDR2 SNEGSKA (reference sequence). This CDR3 is built from 12 residues. Findings and limits, study-wide: Disease-linked clones bore a CD8+ phenotype and were relatively rare in peripheral blood. Several of the motif variants were reported before in synovial fluid and blood from reactive arthritis. The authors reported significant enrichment of disease-linked clones in matched ankylosing spondylitis synovial fluid.

The source of this sequence is a male donor with ankylosing spondylitis or in good health (not recorded which). The source material was blood, either unsorted or a sorted T cell fraction (not recorded which). V is TRBV20-1 and J is TRBJ1-6, with a possible D match to TRBD1 (5 bases). CDR3 in amino acids: CSAMGPDSPLHF. The CDR3 DNA sequence: TGCAGTGCTATGGGGCCTGATTCACCCCTCCACTTT.